These 5 T cell receptor beta chains were sequenced from one sample in a study of control samples from healthy donors and cancer patients. The data were produced by immunoSEQ multiplex PCR, yet TCRdb's version contains in-frame clones alone and is incomplete. Among approximately 150,000 clones, about 90% were seen once, and the ten largest hold approximately 2.9%. The sequencing sample was made of blood. These receptors came from a young man in good health.

This chain uses TRBV25-1 with TRBJ1-2; 8 positions match TRBD1. Trimming removed 3 bases from V and 1 base from J; junction bases left unmatched: 4. CDR3 length: 15 residues. Germline V CDR1 and CDR2: MGHDK, SYGVNS. This CDR3 is CASSDTGGVNYGYTF. CDR3 sequence (DNA): TGTGCCAGCAGTGACACAGGGGGTGTTAACTATGGCTACACCTTC.

This rearrangement joins TRBV5-1 to TRBJ1-2, with TRBD1 matching over 8 bases. The CDR3 runs 16 residues. The J segment lost 2 bases and the V segment lost 0 bases, leaving 6 bases of the junction unmatched. Germline V gives CDR1 SGHRS, CDR2 YFSETQ. The DNA for the CDR3 is TGCGCCAGCAGCTTGGAGGCAGGGGGCGCCAACTATGGCTACACCTTC. Protein product: CASSLEAGGANYGYTF.

This clone was detected a few times. The chain couples TRBV5-1 to TRBJ2-6; TRBD1 matches at 9 bases. This CDR3 spans 20 amino acids. V lost 4 bases to trimming and J lost 1 base; unmatched junction nucleotides: 15. Germline V gene data show CDR1 as SGHRS and CDR2 as YFSETQ. CDR3 nucleotide sequence: TGCGCCAGCAGCGGTGAGGGTTCGGGACAGGGTGAGTCTGGGGCCAACGTCCTGACTTTC. Its translation: CASSGEGSGQGESGANVLTF.

J is TRBJ2-7 and V is TRBV28; perhaps D is TRBD1 or TRBD2 (5 bases each). Germline CDR1 is MDHEN and CDR2 is SYDVKM. V was shortened by 3 bases and J by 1 base, with 13 bases between the two germline ends. This CDR3 is built from 15 residues. CDR3 residues: CASSFPGTLSYEQYF. CDR3 coding DNA: TGTGCCAGCAGTTTTCCGGGGACCCTATCCTACGAGCAGTACTTC.

The rearrangement links TRBV7-8 to TRBJ1-2; D is perhaps TRBD1 (6 bases). Germline CDR1 reads SGHVS; CDR2 reads FQNEAQ. The CDR3 covers 12 residues. With 1 base removed from V and 14 bases from J, the gap between germline ends came to 14 bases. The CDR3 DNA reads TGTGCCAGCAGCTTAGAGGGGACAATCGAGACCTTC. Amino acid sequence: CASSLEGTIETF.